Below, 18 T cell receptor beta chains from the same sample are listed, as sequenced in a study of T cell responses to AZD1222 COVID-19 vaccine. Clones were read by immunoSEQ multiplex PCR, and TCRdb kept only the in-frame ones, dropping some. The repertoire has more than 90,000 clones, 88% of them found once; the top ten carry about 17%. The source material was peripheral blood, sampled 28 days after the second AZD1222 dose. The receptor source for this set is an adult who received the AZD1222 COVID-19 vaccine.

This chain uses TRBV20-1 with TRBJ2-5, with a possible D match to TRBD2 (6 bases). Trimming removed 3 bases at V and 5 bases at J, with 19 bases between. The germline CDR1 and CDR2 sequences are DFQATT and SNEGSKA (reference sequence). The CDR3 has 15 residues. The CDR3, as DNA: TGCAGTGCTAGTGTTCTAACTAGCACACCCGAGACCCAGTACTTC. Amino acids: CSASVLTSTPETQYF.

The chain combines TRBV6-1 with TRBJ2-7; TRBD2 might be the D (6 bases). CDR3 length: 14 amino acids. Per the germline V gene, CDR1 is MNHNS and CDR2 is SASEGT. V lost 3 bases to trimming and J lost 4 bases, with 13 bases between them. CDR3 sequence reads: CASSEEGPRYEQYF. The CDR3 DNA reads TGTGCCAGCAGTGAGGAGGGGCCAAGGTACGAGCAGTACTTC.

This CDR3 reads CAISQSYEQYF. DNA for the CDR3: TGTGCCATCAGCCAGTCCTACGAGCAGTACTTC. The chain joins TRBV10-3 to TRBJ2-7, with D unclear. CDR3 size: 11 residues. The germline V and J ends were trimmed by 6 bases and 1 base, with 4 bases remaining between them. The V gene's germline CDR1 is ENHRY and CDR2 SYGVKD.

For the CDR3, the DNA is TGCGCCAGCAGTAACGGACCCCCGATGAACACTGAAGCTTTCTTT. Translation: CASSNGPPMNTEAFF. The V gene is TRBV10-1, the J gene TRBJ1-1, with D uncertain. The V gene's germline CDR1 is WNHNN and CDR2 SYGVQD (reference sequence). This CDR3 is built from 15 residues. V was clipped by 5 bases and J by 0 bases, with 13 bases between them.

This clone was observed a few times. The chain is built from TRBV27 and TRBJ2-1; 7 nucleotides match TRBD2. The length of the CDR3 is 16 residues. The V gene's germline CDR1 is MNHEY and CDR2 SMNVEV (reference sequence). Unmatched junction bases numbered 15, after V lost 5 bases and J lost 8 bases. The chain's CDR3 is CASSLSSGGRWDEQFF. CDR3 nucleotide sequence: TGTGCCAGCAGTCTCTCTAGCGGCGGACGCTGGGATGAGCAGTTCTTC.

The J gene is TRBJ2-2, the V gene TRBV9, with 12 nucleotides matching TRBD2. With V trimmed by 3 bases and J by 5 bases, 5 bases remained unmatched. The CDR3 covers 16 residues. The germline CDR1 and CDR2 sequences are SGDLS and YYNGEE. CDR3: CASSETSGSTTGELFF. The CDR3 DNA follows: TGTGCCAGCAGCGAGACTAGCGGGAGTACGACCGGGGAGCTGTTTTTT.

Remarks on this clone: The identical CDR3 is also encoded by other nucleotide sequences in the sample. The rearrangement uses TRBV5-4 and TRBJ2-3; TRBD2 agrees at 16 bases. CDR3 length equals 16 residues. CDR1 is SGHNT, CDR2 YYREEE, per germline (reference sequence). The trim removed 3 bases at V and 6 bases at J, leaving 4 bases unmatched. The CDR3 DNA sequence: TGTGCCAGCAGCTCGGGACTAGCGGGAGGGTCTGATACGCAGTATTTT. It codes for CASSSGLAGGSDTQYF.

The table lists this clone with a count of one. The CDR3 protein is CASSYPGRGNTEAFF. The CDR3 DNA sequence: TGTGCCAGCAGTTACCCGGGACGGGGGAACACTGAAGCTTTCTTT. The genes are TRBV6-5 and TRBJ1-1; D possibly corresponds to TRBD1 (5 bases). V lost 2 bases to trimming and J lost 1 base, with 11 bases between them. The germline V gene has CDR1 MNHEY and CDR2 SVGAGI. The CDR3 contains 15 residues.

The rearrangement uses TRBV5-1 and TRBJ1-1; tentatively, D is TRBD1 (5 bases). In germline, CDR1 is SGHRS, CDR2 YFSETQ. This CDR3 region has 14 residues. V shed 0 bases and J shed 2 bases, with 8 bases lying between them. CDR3 bases: TGCGCCAGCAGCTTGGGGGGGACTAACACTGAAGCTTTCTTT. Protein product: CASSLGGTNTEAFF.

This clone was detected only a few times. This rearrangement joins TRBV5-1 to TRBJ2-7; 9 bases line up with TRBD1. J lost 2 bases, V lost 3 bases, and 3 bases had no gene match. In germline, CDR1 is SGHRS, CDR2 YFSETQ. The CDR3 contains 14 residues. The CDR3 bases are TGCGCCAGCAGCTCGACAGGGGGGGCCTACGAGCAGTACTTC. It encodes CASSSTGGAYEQYF.

This chain connects TRBV30 to TRBJ1-3; D is undetermined. Deletions cut 2 bases from V and 2 bases from J, with 16 bases between. Germline-derived CDR1 and CDR2 are GTSNPN and SVGIG (reference sequence). The CDR3 loop spans 16 amino acids. CDR3 nucleotides: TGTGCCTGGAGTTTATGGCAGAGTGGAGCTGGAAACACCATATATTTT. Its protein is CAWSLWQSGAGNTIYF.

This rearrangement joins TRBV5-1 to TRBJ2-1; D call uncertain. Trimming removed 0 bases at V and 5 bases at J, with 12 bases between. The CDR3 is 15 residues long. From germline, CDR1 is SGHRS and CDR2 YFSETQ. The CDR3 region has the DNA TGCGCCAGCAGCTTGGTGGTTCAGACGAACAATGAGCAGTTCTTC. Residues: CASSLVVQTNNEQFF.

In DNA, the CDR3 is TGTGCCAGTAGTGCAGGGTTGAACTATGGCTACACCTTC. The encoded protein is CASSAGLNYGYTF. V usage is TRBV19 and J usage is TRBJ1-2; D perhaps matches TRBD1 (5 bases). V lost 5 bases and J lost 2, with 9 bases in between. Germline loops: CDR1 LNHDA, CDR2 SQIVND (reference sequence). The CDR3 covers 13 residues.

The chain employs TRBV4-1 and TRBJ1-5; no definite D call. Germline V CDR1 and CDR2: MGHRA, YSYEKL. CDR3 length: 13 residues. Trimming took 4 bases from V and 6 from J, leaving 10 bases between them. The CDR3 loop reads CASSLWVRQPQHF. CDR3 bases: TGCGCCAGCAGCCTCTGGGTACGTCAGCCCCAGCATTTT.

The chain is built from TRBV5-1 and TRBJ1-1; D not certain. V was trimmed by 4 bases and J by 0 bases, leaving 13 bases between them. There are 15 residues in the CDR3. Germline V lookup: CDR1 SGHRS, CDR2 YFSETQ. CDR3 DNA sequence: TGCGCCAGCAGCCCTTCGACGGTAATGAACACTGAAGCTTTCTTT. It encodes CASSPSTVMNTEAFF.

The gene calls are TRBV30 and TRBJ2-1, with 9 bases that match TRBD1. CDR1 is GTSNPN, CDR2 SVGIG, per germline (reference sequence). The CDR3 has 14 residues. The ends lost 4 bases at V and 8 bases at J; junction bases unmatched: 9. The CDR3 is CAWKTGGAVYEQFF. CDR3 bases: TGTGCCTGGAAAACAGGGGGCGCCGTCTATGAGCAGTTCTTC.

The rearrangement uses TRBV4-1 and TRBJ2-1; 12 bases map to TRBD2. The CDR3 spans 17 residues. CDR1 is MGHRA and CDR2 is YSYEKL in the germline V gene. The V and J ends lost 0 bases and 4 bases, in that order; junction bases with no gene match: 4. CDR3 in amino acids: CASSQDPGLAGYNEQFF. The CDR3 region has the DNA TGCGCCAGCAGCCAAGATCCCGGACTAGCGGGATACAATGAGCAGTTCTTC.

V and J are TRBV5-6 and TRBJ2-5, with D possibly TRBD2 on 5 matching bases. CDR3 size: 13 residues. V gave up 4 bases and J gave up 4 bases, with 11 bases separating them. Germline V CDR1 and CDR2: SGHDT, YYEEEE. The CDR3 is CASSLTSRETQYF. The DNA of the CDR3 is TGTGCCAGCAGCCTCACTAGTCGAGAGACCCAGTACTTC.